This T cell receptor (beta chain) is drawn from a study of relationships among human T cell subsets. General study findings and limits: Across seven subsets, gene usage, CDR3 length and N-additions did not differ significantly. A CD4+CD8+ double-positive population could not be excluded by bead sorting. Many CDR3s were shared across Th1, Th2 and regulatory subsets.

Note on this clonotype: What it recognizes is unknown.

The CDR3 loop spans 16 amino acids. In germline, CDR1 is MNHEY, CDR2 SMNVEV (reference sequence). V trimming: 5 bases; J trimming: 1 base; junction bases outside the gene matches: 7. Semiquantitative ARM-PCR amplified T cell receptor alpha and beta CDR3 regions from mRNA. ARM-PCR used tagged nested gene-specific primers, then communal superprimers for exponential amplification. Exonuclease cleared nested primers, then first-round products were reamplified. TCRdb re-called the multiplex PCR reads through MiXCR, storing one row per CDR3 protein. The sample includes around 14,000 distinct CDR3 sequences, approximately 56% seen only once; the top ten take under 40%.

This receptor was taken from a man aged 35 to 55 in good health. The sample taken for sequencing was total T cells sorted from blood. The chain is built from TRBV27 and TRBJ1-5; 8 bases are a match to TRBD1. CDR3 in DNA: TGTGCCAGCAGTCCCTTGGACAGGGTAAGCAATCAGCCCCAGCATTTT. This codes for CASSPLDRVSNQPQHF.